This TCR beta chain comes out of a study of human T cells and chemical hapten exposure. Across the whole study: Variability of per-sample TCR yields stemmed mainly from small differences in pooled library volume.

Individual cDNA molecules each carried unique molecular identifiers attached by the library. TCRdb analysed the RACE reads with MiXCR anew, one entry per CDR3 protein. The sample lists fewer than 65,000 distinct CDR3 sequences; 9.4% were seen once. The V gene lost 3 bases and the J gene lost 1 base, with 19 bases spanning the gap. The CDR3 runs 17 residues. Germline V gene lookup returns CDR1 DFQATT and CDR2 SNEGSKA (reference sequence). Time point defined: pre-sensitization, week 0. Treatment reported: therapeutic diphenylcyclopropenone sensitization with weekly scalp DPC. Participating donors were patients with alopecia, aged 18 to 70 years, considered appropriate candidates for DPC. This clonotype appeared a few times.

Sequencing was performed on whole blood, taken in connection with sensitization to the hapten diphenylcyclopropenone (DPC). The sequence came from a woman between 35 and 50 years old with alopecia areata. Some clones in this sample may be carry-over from other donors' samples. The V call is TRBV20-1, the J call TRBJ1-5, with D maybe TRBD1 (6 bases). CDR3 DNA: TGCAGTGCTAGCCCCCGGACCCGGAGGGGGAGCAATCAGCCCCAGCATTTT. Translating gives CSASPRTRRGSNQPQHF.